This record covers a single T cell receptor (beta chain). What it binds is unknown. The germline CDR1 and CDR2 sequences are SGHAT and FQNNGV. V dropped 8 bases and J dropped 2 bases, with 16 bases sitting between them. The CDR3 contains 15 residues. The data stem from a study of cytomegalovirus exposure and HLA in healthy donors. Vbeta (60) and Jbeta (13) primers were used in the PCR. Measured with immunoSEQ multiplex PCR; TCRdb has only the in-frame clones, and not every one. The profile shows around 72,000 clones, around three quarters of them singletons. Regarding the study as a whole: After further analysis at a later stage, roughly 15,000 TCR beta sequences were associated with HLA alleles at 0.05 false discovery rate.

The origin of this receptor is a man aged 50-59 years in good health and CMV-seronegative. The chain recombines TRBV11-2 with TRBJ1-3, with D perhaps matching TRBD1 (5 bases). Source material: PBMCs. CDR3 nucleotides: TGTGCCAGCGGGCGCGGGGCCCTTGCTGGAAACACCATATATTTT. Translating gives CASGRGALAGNTIYF.